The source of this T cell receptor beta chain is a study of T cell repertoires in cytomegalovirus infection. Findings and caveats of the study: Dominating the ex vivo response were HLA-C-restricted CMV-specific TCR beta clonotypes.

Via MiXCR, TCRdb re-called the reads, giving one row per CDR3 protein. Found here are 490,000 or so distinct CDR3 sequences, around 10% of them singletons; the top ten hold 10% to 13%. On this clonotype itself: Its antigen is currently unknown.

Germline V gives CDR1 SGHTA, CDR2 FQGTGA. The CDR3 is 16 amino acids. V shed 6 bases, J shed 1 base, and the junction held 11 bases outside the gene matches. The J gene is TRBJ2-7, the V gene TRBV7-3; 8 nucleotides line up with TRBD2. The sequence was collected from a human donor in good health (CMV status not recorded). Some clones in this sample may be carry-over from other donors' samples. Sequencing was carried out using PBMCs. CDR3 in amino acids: CASSAAGGPPSYEQYF. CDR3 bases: TGTGCCAGCAGTGCCGCGGGGGGCCCACCGTCCTACGAGCAGTACTTC.